This passage covers 19 T cell receptor beta chains from one sample sequenced in a study of HIV-infected patients and healthy controls. Roughly three months, about 14 weeks, into antiretroviral therapy, follow-up blood was collected. Whole blood was used without fractionation, so all unsorted peripheral T cells were included. Approximately 500 ng RNA was reverse transcribed with alpha and beta constant-region primers. Separate chain-specific third strand synthesis with multiplexing indices produced the alpha and beta libraries. TCRdb called the 5' RACE reads again in MiXCR, with one record for every CDR3 protein. This table has roughly 18,000 distinct CDR3 sequences, approximately 9% appearing once. Specimen: blood, collected during antiretroviral therapy. Receptors originate from an adult with HIV infection.

This clonotype was seen repeatedly, ten times or more. This chain joins TRBV12-3 or TRBV12-4 and TRBJ1-1; D not certain. The V and J ends lost 6 bases and 3 bases respectively, with 11 bases between them. CDR3 length equals 13 residues. The CDR3 sequence is CASSLIGDTEAFF. CDR3 DNA: TGTGCCAGCAGCTTGATCGGCGACACTGAAGCTTTCTTT.

This clonotype showed up many times. The chain carries TRBV12-3 or TRBV12-4 and TRBJ2-3; D is unresolved. V shed 5 bases and J shed 0 bases, with 3 bases lying between them. The CDR3 covers 12 residues. CDR3 nucleotide sequence: TGTGCCAGCAGTCACAGCACAGATACGCAGTATTTT. It specifies CASSHSTDTQYF.

Ten or more counts support this clonotype. This chain joins TRBV19 and TRBJ1-5; TRBD1 agrees at 7 bases. Germline CDR1 LNHDA, CDR2 SQIVND (reference sequence). The CDR3 is 17 amino acids. V gave up 5 bases and J gave up 0 bases; unmatched junction bases: 10. The CDR3 sequence: CASSALTGSYSNQPQHF. In nucleotides, the CDR3 is TGTGCCAGTAGTGCGCTGACAGGGAGCTATAGCAATCAGCCCCAGCATTTT.

This clonotype has ten or more counts. The chain combines TRBV7-9 with TRBJ2-1; D might be TRBD1 (6 bases). V was cut by 1 base and J by 7 bases, with 14 bases left in between. The germline CDR1 and CDR2 sequences are SEHNR and FQNEAQ (reference sequence). This CDR3 is built from 15 residues. In DNA form, the CDR3 reads TGTGCCAGCAGCTTAGGCCCGACAGGCCTAAATGAGCAGTTCTTC. Protein: CASSLGPTGLNEQFF.

The genes are TRBV28 and TRBJ2-3, with TRBD1 matching over 7 bases. Germline CDR1 is MDHEN and CDR2 is SYDVKM. The CDR3 length is 15 residues. Germline trimming cut 1 base from V and 2 bases from J; bases unmatched to any gene: 3. The CDR3 sequence: CASSLLGQPTDTQYF. In nucleotides, the CDR3 is TGTGCCAGCAGTTTATTGGGACAGCCCACAGATACGCAGTATTTT.

This clonotype was picked up many times. The chain couples TRBV5-1 to TRBJ1-3; D is unclear. Germline assignment: CDR1 SGHRS and CDR2 YFSETQ. The CDR3 has 16 residues. The germline V and J ends were trimmed by 0 bases and 1 base, with 11 bases remaining between them. CDR3 residues: CASSLGVPMSGNTIYF. The DNA of the CDR3 is TGCGCCAGCAGCTTGGGTGTCCCTATGTCTGGAAACACCATATATTTT.

At least ten counts were recorded for this clonotype. The rearrangement uses TRBV24-1 and TRBJ2-2; 10 positions agree with TRBD1. This CDR3 spans 16 amino acids. In germline, CDR1 is KGHDR, CDR2 SFDVKD. Germline trimming cut 0 bases from V and 3 bases from J; bases unmatched to any gene: 0. The CDR3 is CATSDLGQGDTGELFF. In DNA form, the CDR3 reads TGTGCCACCAGTGATTTGGGACAGGGGGACACCGGGGAGCTGTTTTTT.

The V and J genes are TRBV27 and TRBJ2-3, with 7 bases aligning to TRBD2. V lost 7 bases to trimming and J lost 5 bases; unmatched junction nucleotides: 6. The CDR3 has 13 residues. Per germline, CDR1 MNHEY and CDR2 SMNVEV (reference sequence). CDR3 loop: CASTTSVLDTQYF. DNA for the CDR3: TGTGCCAGCACCACTAGCGTCTTAGATACGCAGTATTTT.

The sample holds many counts of this clonotype. This sequence joins TRBV6-1 and TRBJ1-5; D unclear. This CDR3 is 11 amino acids long. Between the trimmed V and J ends, which lost 1 base and 5 bases, there was a span of 0 bases. Germline V CDR1 and CDR2: MNHNS, SASEGT. The CDR3: CASSEDQPQHF. CDR3 bases: TGTGCCAGCAGTGAAGATCAGCCCCAGCATTTT.

The genes are TRBV7-9 and TRBJ2-7; 8 bases agree with TRBD1. Germline CDR1 SEHNR, CDR2 FQNEAQ (reference sequence). V shed 4 bases and J 5 bases; nucleotides not matched to a gene: 10. This CDR3 is 15 amino acids long. The CDR3 DNA is TGTGCCAGCAGCTATTCGACAGGGGTGATCAACGAGCAGTACTTC. It yields the protein CASSYSTGVINEQYF.

This clonotype has a count of ten or more. The chain combines TRBV13 with TRBJ2-7; D not resolved. The CDR3 covers 11 residues. Per germline, CDR1 PRHDT and CDR2 FYEKMQ (reference sequence). Between the trimmed V and J ends, which lost 1 base and 3 bases, there was a span of 1 base. Written as DNA, the CDR3 is TGTGCCAGCAGCTTAGACTACGAGCAGTACTTC. Its translation is CASSLDYEQYF.

This clonotype was found many times. The V and J genes are TRBV11-3 and TRBJ1-1; a weak D match, TRBD1 (5 bases). The CDR3 covers 15 residues. Germline loops: CDR1 SGHNT, CDR2 YENEEA. The V and J ends lost 0 bases and 11 bases respectively, with 19 bases between them. CDR3 in amino acids: CASSLDPRDSSTAFF. CDR3 sequence (DNA): TGTGCCAGCAGCTTAGACCCCCGGGACTCAAGTACGGCTTTCTTT. The entire variable domain, with the rest obtained from reference TRBV11-3 and TRBJ1-1, is as follows: EAGVVQSPRYKIIEKKQPVAFWCNPISGHNTLYWYLQNLGQGPELLIRYENEEAVDDSQLPKDRFSAERLKGVDSTLKIQPAELGDSAVYLCASSLDPRDSSTAFFGQGTRLTVV.

The table lists this clonotype with many counts. The chain employs TRBV6-6 and TRBJ2-1; 8 positions agree with TRBD1. This CDR3 contains 14 residues. In germline, CDR1 is MNHNY, CDR2 SVGAGI (reference sequence). V lost 8 bases to trimming and J lost 3 bases; unmatched junction nucleotides: 6. The DNA of the CDR3 is TGTGCCAGCTCAGGGGGCGGTTTCTACAATGAGCAGTTCTTC. It yields the protein CASSGGGFYNEQFF.

This clonotype was counted at least ten times. The rearrangement links TRBV27 to TRBJ1-2; D call uncertain. Germline V gives CDR1 MNHEY, CDR2 SMNVEV (reference sequence). There are 14 residues in the CDR3. V lost 6 bases and J lost 6, with 17 bases in between. The CDR3 sequence: CASRGVGQSHGYTF. The CDR3 DNA sequence: TGTGCCAGCAGGGGAGTTGGGCAGTCCCATGGCTACACCTTC.

In its sample, this clonotype ranks as medium-sized. The V and J genes are TRBV7-3 and TRBJ2-2, with a possible D match to TRBD2 (6 bases). Trimming stripped 3 bases from V and 6 bases from J, with 11 bases between. CDR3 length equals 14 residues. The germline V gene encodes CDR1 SGHTA and CDR2 FQGTGA. CDR3 sequence (DNA): TGTGCCAGCAGCTTGGGAGGAGGAGCCGGGGAGCTGTTTTTT. This gives the protein CASSLGGGAGELFF.

This clonotype came up many times. This sequence joins TRBV2 and TRBJ2-5; D is unresolved. The CDR3 length is 14 residues. Germline assignment: CDR1 SNHLY and CDR2 FYNNEI. Deletions cut 6 bases from V and 1 base from J, with 12 bases between. CDR3 amino acids: CASRIGPLQETQYF. The DNA for the CDR3 is TGTGCCAGCAGGATAGGACCGCTCCAAGAGACCCAGTACTTC.

This clonotype was detected many times. V gene TRBV27 combines with J gene TRBJ2-6; D not certain. V lost 1 base and J lost 2, with 6 bases in between. Per the germline V gene, CDR1 is MNHEY and CDR2 is SMNVEV (reference sequence). The CDR3 runs 15 residues. This chain's CDR3 is CASSLLGTGANVLTF. For the CDR3, the DNA is TGTGCCAGCAGTTTATTGGGGACTGGGGCCAACGTCCTGACTTTC.

This chain connects TRBV30 to TRBJ2-7, with TRBD2 matching 7 bases. V lost 4 bases and J lost 3; bases outside the gene matches: 12. The CDR3 contains 15 residues. The germline gives CDR1 GTSNPN, CDR2 SVGIG (reference sequence). CDR3 DNA sequence: TGTGCCTGGAATTCCGCGGGGGACTTAGACTACGAGCAGTACTTC. Translated, it gives CAWNSAGDLDYEQYF.

The table lists this clonotype with many counts. The V and J genes are TRBV30 and TRBJ1-4, with D possibly matching TRBD1 (6 bases). The CDR3 length is 14 residues. V gave up 2 bases and J gave up 8 bases, with 15 bases separating them. The germline CDR1 and CDR2 sequences are GTSNPN and SVGIG (reference sequence). CDR3: CAWSLNREGEKLFF. CDR3 in DNA: TGTGCCTGGAGTCTGAACAGGGAGGGGGAAAAACTGTTTTTT.